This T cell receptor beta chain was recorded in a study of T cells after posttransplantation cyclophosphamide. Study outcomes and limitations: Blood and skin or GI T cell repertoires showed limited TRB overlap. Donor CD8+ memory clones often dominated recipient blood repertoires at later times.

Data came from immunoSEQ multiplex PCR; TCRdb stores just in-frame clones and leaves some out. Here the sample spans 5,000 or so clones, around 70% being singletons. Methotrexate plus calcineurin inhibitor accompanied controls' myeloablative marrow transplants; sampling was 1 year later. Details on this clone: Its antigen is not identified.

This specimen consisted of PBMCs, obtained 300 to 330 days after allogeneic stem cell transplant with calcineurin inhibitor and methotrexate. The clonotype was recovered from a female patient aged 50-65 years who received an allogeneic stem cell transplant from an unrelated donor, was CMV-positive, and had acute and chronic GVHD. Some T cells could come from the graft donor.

The DNA of the CDR3 is TGCGCCAGCAGCTTACTAGCGGGAGACTCCTACGAGCAGTACTTC. Encoded protein: CASSLLAGDSYEQYF. The gene calls are TRBV5-1 and TRBJ2-7; TRBD2 aligns across 11 bases. Unmatched junction bases numbered 1, after V lost 2 bases and J lost 0 bases. Germline V lookup: CDR1 SGHRS, CDR2 YFSETQ. This CDR3 is built from 15 residues.